The present TCR beta chain was sequenced within a study of PD-L1 blockade in urothelial cancer. For the study at large: Male patients with bladder-origin urothelial cancer numbered about 90% of the 29. Researchers looked at the blood 3 weeks (second dose) and 6 weeks after treatment began.

Documented time point: peripheral blood 6 weeks after treatment start. Germline values: CDR1 SGHRS, CDR2 YFSETQ. Trimming removed 4 bases from V and 1 base from J, with 17 bases in between. The CDR3 consists of 16 residues. A spike-in of synthetic TCR analog templates was added to each PCR. Measured with immunoSEQ multiplex PCR; TCRdb has only the in-frame clones, and not every one. Found here are about 40,000 clones, less than 90% of them singletons; the top ten hold roughly 24%. This sequence joins TRBV5-1 and TRBJ1-1; the D gene is possibly TRBD1 (6 bases). The TCR originated in a man aged 55 to 70 with urothelial cancer. This sample comprised PBMCs, obtained around atezolizumab (anti-PD-L1) treatment. Here the CDR3 DNA reads TGCGCCAGCAGCCCGCAGGGAGCGGGGGCGAACACTGAAGCTTTCTTT. Translation: CASSPQGAGANTEAFF.